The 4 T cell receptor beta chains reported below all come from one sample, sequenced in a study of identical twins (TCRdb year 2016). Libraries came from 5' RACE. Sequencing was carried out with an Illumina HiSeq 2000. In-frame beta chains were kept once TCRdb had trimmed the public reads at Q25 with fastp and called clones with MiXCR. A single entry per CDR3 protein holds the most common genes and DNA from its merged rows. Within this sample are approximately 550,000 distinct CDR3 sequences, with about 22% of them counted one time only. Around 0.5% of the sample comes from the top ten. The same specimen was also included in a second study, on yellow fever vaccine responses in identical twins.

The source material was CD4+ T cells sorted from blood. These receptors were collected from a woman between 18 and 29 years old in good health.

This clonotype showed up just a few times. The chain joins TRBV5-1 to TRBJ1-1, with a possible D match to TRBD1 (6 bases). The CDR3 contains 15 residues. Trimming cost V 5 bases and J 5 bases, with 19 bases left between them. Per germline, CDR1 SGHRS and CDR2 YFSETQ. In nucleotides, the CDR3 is TGCGCCAGCAGGAGGGAACAGGGAGTAGTTACTGAAGCTTTCTTT. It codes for CASRREQGVVTEAFF.

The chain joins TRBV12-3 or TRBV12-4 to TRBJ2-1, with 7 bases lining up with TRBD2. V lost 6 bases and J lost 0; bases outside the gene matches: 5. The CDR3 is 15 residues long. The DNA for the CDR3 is TGTGCCAGCAGCGACGGGAGGCTCTCCTACAATGAGCAGTTCTTC. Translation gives CASSDGRLSYNEQFF.

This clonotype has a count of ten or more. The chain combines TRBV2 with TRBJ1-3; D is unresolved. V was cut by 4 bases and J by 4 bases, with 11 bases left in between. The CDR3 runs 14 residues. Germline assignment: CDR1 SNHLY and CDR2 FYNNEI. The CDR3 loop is CASSAGFAGNTIYF. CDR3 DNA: TGTGCCAGCAGTGCGGGGTTCGCGGGAAACACCATATATTTT.

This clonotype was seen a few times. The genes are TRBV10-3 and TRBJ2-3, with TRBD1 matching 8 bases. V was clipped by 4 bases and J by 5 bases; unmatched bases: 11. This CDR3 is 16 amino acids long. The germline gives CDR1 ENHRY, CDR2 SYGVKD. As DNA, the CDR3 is TGTGCCATCAGTGTCGGGACAGGCCGTGGGGTAGATACGCAGTATTTT. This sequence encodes CAISVGTGRGVDTQYF.